The clone carrying this T cell receptor (beta chain) was seen ten or more times. Its antigen is unidentified. These data originate in a study of T cells in Graves' hyperthyroidism and ophthalmopathy. Regarding the study as a whole: For ophthalmopathy, model prediction preceded onset by a median about 6.4 months.

Amplification yielded TCR beta CDR3 regions, with RNA transcripts as the source. The TCR CDR3 was amplified in a first-round RT-PCR using the HTBI primer set. TCRdb re-derived calls from the multiplex PCR reads in MiXCR, one entry per CDR3 protein. Of roughly 160,000 distinct CDR3 sequences in the sample, 8% to 9.5% are singletons; the top ten hold 22%. Germline values: CDR1 SEHNR, CDR2 FQNEAQ (reference sequence). V lost 3 bases and J 2 bases, leaving 14 bases between the germline ends. The CDR3 covers 16 residues. Exclusions: uncontrolled infection, other autoimmune disease, pregnancy, lactation. What was sequenced was blood. This TCR came from a woman aged 18-29 years with Graves' hyperthyroidism that later progressed to Graves' ophthalmopathy. The chain has TRBV7-9 and TRBJ2-1; weak D call: TRBD2 (6 bases). The CDR3 reads CASSLDVGLPYNEQFF. The CDR3 DNA sequence: TGTGCCAGCAGCTTGGATGTGGGACTTCCCTACAATGAGCAGTTCTTC.